The 27 T cell receptor beta chains in this list originate from one sample, sequenced in a study of blood T cell repertoires in COVID-19. Here immunoSEQ multiplex PCR was the method, and the copy in TCRdb shows in-frame clones only, minus some. Here the sample spans approximately 170,000 clones, 80% to 90% being singletons. Sample: peripheral blood. The receptor source for this set is a woman between 70 and 85 years old with acute or convalescent COVID-19.

This chain connects TRBV18 to TRBJ1-1; weak D call: TRBD1 (6 bases). The CDR3 has 16 residues. Germline V gene sequence: CDR1 KGHSH, CDR2 LQKENI. Trimming took off 4 bases at V and 1 base at J, with 16 bases between the two ends. DNA of the CDR3: TGTGCCAGCTCACGGAAACAGGGCGTGGGGAACACTGAAGCTTTCTTT. The encoded protein is CASSRKQGVGNTEAFF.

The chain recombines TRBV11-2 with TRBJ2-7, with 11 bases that match TRBD2. The V gene's germline CDR1 is SGHAT and CDR2 FQNNGV. This CDR3 comprises 16 residues. Germline trimming cut 5 bases from V and 5 bases from J; bases unmatched to any gene: 11. CDR3 in DNA: TGTGCCAGCAGCCCATTAGCGGGAGGGCTGTCCCACGAGCAGTACTTC. It yields the protein CASSPLAGGLSHEQYF. The full variable domain, rest sourced from reference TRBV11-2 and TRBJ2-7, is EAGVAQSPRYKIIEKRQSVAFWCNPISGHATLYWYQQILGQGPKLLIQFQNNGVVDDSQLPKDRFSAERLKGVDSTLKIQPAKLEDSAVYLCASSPLAGGLSHEQYFGPGTRLTVT.

This clone has just one count. This chain links TRBV5-4 with TRBJ1-6; 8 nucleotides align to TRBD1. The CDR3 runs to 14 residues. Germline V gives CDR1 SGHNT, CDR2 YYREEE (reference sequence). V lost 8 bases, J lost 7 bases, and 8 bases stayed unmatched. The CDR3, as DNA: TGTGCCAGTGGCTACCGGGACAGGAATTCACCCCTCCACTTT. This codes for CASGYRDRNSPLHF.

This clone came up a few times. The gene calls are TRBV7-8 and TRBJ2-7; 8 bases map to TRBD2. The germline V gene has CDR1 SGHVS and CDR2 FQNEAQ. There are 15 residues in the CDR3. J was trimmed by 1 base and V by 3 bases; bases with no gene match: 5. For the CDR3, the DNA is TGTGCCAGCAGCTTCTCGGTAGCGGGATCCTACGAGCAGTACTTC. Its translation: CASSFSVAGSYEQYF. Combining the CDR3 with reference TRBV7-8 and TRBJ2-7 gives the whole variable domain GAGVSQSPRYKVAKRGQDVALRCDPISGHVSLFWYQQALGQGPEFLTYFQNEAQLDKSGLPSDRFFAERPEGSVSTLKIQRTQQEDSAVYLCASSFSVAGSYEQYFGPGTRLTVT.

The V call is TRBV3-1 (or the pseudogene TRBV3-2), the J call TRBJ2-1; possible D gene TRBD1, 6 bases. Germline V gives CDR1 LGHDT, CDR2 YNNKEL (reference sequence). V lost 5 bases, J lost 3 bases, and 11 bases lay in between. The CDR3 has 14 amino acids. CDR3 sequence: CASSISTGYNEQFF. The DNA of the CDR3 is TGTGCCAGCAGCATCTCGACAGGCTACAATGAGCAGTTCTTC.

This sequence joins TRBV5-5 and TRBJ1-2; D ambiguous. The V end was cut by 1 base, the J end by 6 bases, with 19 bases between. The CDR3 consists of 16 residues. The germline V gene encodes CDR1 SGHKS and CDR2 YYEKEE (reference sequence). The CDR3 nucleotides read TGTGCCAGCAGCTTGTATTATTTCGGCAAGACAAATGGCTACACCTTC. Encoded protein: CASSLYYFGKTNGYTF.

The gene calls are TRBV5-4 and TRBJ2-2; 10 nucleotides match TRBD2. Germline lookup yields CDR1 SGHNT and CDR2 YYREEE (reference sequence). This CDR3 contains 18 residues. The trim removed 5 bases at V and 2 bases at J, leaving 12 bases unmatched. The CDR3 sequence: CASSPKRGGQANTGELFF. CDR3 in DNA: TGTGCCAGCAGTCCTAAGCGGGGGGGACAGGCCAACACCGGGGAGCTGTTTTTT.

The rearrangement uses TRBV3-1 (or the pseudogene TRBV3-2) and TRBJ2-7; 7 bases align to TRBD1. Trimming removed 0 bases from V and 2 bases from J; junction bases left unmatched: 1. Germline V gives CDR1 LGHDT, CDR2 YNNKEL (reference sequence). The CDR3 has 14 amino acids. CDR3 region: CASSQEGQTYEQYF. CDR3 DNA sequence: TGTGCCAGCAGCCAAGAGGGACAGACCTACGAGCAGTACTTC.

The V gene is TRBV15, the J gene TRBJ1-2; 12 bases are shared with TRBD1. V was clipped by 3 bases and J by 7 bases; unmatched bases: 3. Germline V gene data show CDR1 as LNHNV and CDR2 as YYDKDF (reference sequence). The CDR3 is made up of 14 amino acids. DNA of the CDR3: TGTGCCACCAGCAGGGGACAGGGGGCGCGTGGCTACACCTTC. This gives the protein CATSRGQGARGYTF.

The chain carries TRBV4-2 and TRBJ2-5, with 10 bases matching TRBD2. Germline lookup yields CDR1 LGHNA and CDR2 YNFKEQ. The CDR3 has 16 residues. J was trimmed by 2 bases and V by 0 bases; bases with no gene match: 3. CDR3 in DNA: TGTGCCAGCAGCCAAGAAGGAGCGGGAGGGCAAGAGACCCAGTACTTC. This translates into CASSQEGAGGQETQYF.

The CDR3 is CASSQDRTGTSRKYF. For the CDR3, the DNA is TGTGCCAGCAGCCAAGATCGGACTGGGACAAGCAGAAAGTACTTC. The V gene is TRBV14, the J gene TRBJ2-4; tentative D call: TRBD1 (6 bases). The length of the CDR3 is 15 residues. Trimming left V 0 bases short and J 14 bases short, with 20 bases between. Germline V gene data show CDR1 as SGHDN and CDR2 as FVKESK. Filled out from reference TRBV14 and TRBJ2-4, the complete variable domain reads EAGVTQFPSHSVIEKGQTVTLRCDPISGHDNLYWYRRVMGKEIKFLLHFVKESKQDESGMPNNRFLAERTGGTYSTLKVQPAELEDSGVYFCASSQDRTGTSRKYFGAGTRLSVL.

This clone was detected only once. The chain joins TRBV3-1 (or the pseudogene TRBV3-2) to TRBJ2-3; 10 bases fit TRBD2. CDR1 is LGHDT and CDR2 is YNNKEL in the germline V gene (reference sequence). V lost 2 bases and J lost 7; bases outside the gene matches: 9. The CDR3 has 16 amino acids. The CDR3 region is CASSQSLAGVSYTQYF. As DNA, the CDR3 is TGTGCCAGCAGCCAATCCCTAGCGGGAGTATCATATACGCAGTATTTT.

The chain links TRBV30 to TRBJ1-2; D not resolved. The CDR3 has 13 residues. With 0 bases removed from V and 3 bases from J, the gap between germline ends came to 8 bases. Germline V gives CDR1 GTSNPN, CDR2 SVGIG (reference sequence). CDR3 loop: CAWSVNSYYGYTF. As DNA, the CDR3 is TGTGCCTGGAGTGTAAACAGCTACTATGGCTACACCTTC.

This chain joins TRBV11-2 and TRBJ1-6; 7 bases line up with TRBD1. CDR1 SGHAT and CDR2 FQNNGV come from the germline V gene. J was trimmed by 5 bases and V by 4 bases; bases with no gene match: 8. The CDR3 covers 16 residues. In DNA form, the CDR3 reads TGTGCCAGCAGCTCGTACAGGGGACCCAATAATTCACCCCTCCACTTT. Encoded protein: CASSSYRGPNNSPLHF.

This clone appeared a few times. This chain joins TRBV28 and TRBJ2-7, with D possibly TRBD2 on 5 matching bases. The CDR3 length is 12 residues. Germline values: CDR1 MDHEN, CDR2 SYDVKM. Trimming removed 8 bases from V and 3 bases from J, with 11 bases in between. CDR3 in DNA: TGTGCCAGCGAGTCTGAGGGCTACGAGCAGTACTTC. Protein product: CASESEGYEQYF.

This chain connects TRBV9 to TRBJ1-3, with D maybe TRBD1 (6 bases). CDR1 and CDR2 (germline): SGDLS, YYNGEE. V shed 4 bases and J shed 0 bases, with 17 bases lying between them. This CDR3 region has 17 residues. The CDR3 region has the DNA TGTGCCAGCAGCATGGACAGCCGACCACACTCTGGAAACACCATATATTTT. The encoded protein is CASSMDSRPHSGNTIYF.

This clone was counted between two and nine times. The chain has TRBV12-5 and TRBJ1-2, with 7 bases lining up with TRBD1. CDR3 size: 15 residues. After removal of 0 bases from V and 6 bases from J, the junction contained 7 bases not matched to a gene. In germline, CDR1 is LGHNT, CDR2 FRNRAP. CDR3 nucleotide sequence: TGTGCTAGTGGTTTGGTAGGAGGGGGCGCACATGGCTACACCTTC. Translating it yields CASGLVGGGAHGYTF.

In this sample, this clone turned up a few times. The rearrangement uses TRBV10-2 and TRBJ1-5, with D possibly matching TRBD1 (5 bases). Germline loops: CDR1 WSHSY, CDR2 SAAADI. The CDR3 contains 15 residues. The V end was cut by 0 bases, the J end by 6 bases, with 12 bases between. CDR3 protein: CASSESSRGGQPQHF. Written as DNA, the CDR3 is TGCGCCAGCAGTGAGTCGAGTAGGGGAGGTCAGCCCCAGCATTTT.

This chain connects TRBV5-4 to TRBJ2-1, with D perhaps TRBD2 (6 bases). Deletions cut 0 bases from V and 15 bases from J, with 16 bases between. The germline CDR1 and CDR2 sequences are SGHNT and YYREEE (reference sequence). This CDR3 region has 13 residues. The CDR3, as DNA: TGTGCCAGCAGCTTGGCTACTAGCCCGGCGGTGTTCTTC. It is translated as CASSLATSPAVFF.

This clone was seen more than once but under ten times. V gene TRBV9 combines with J gene TRBJ1-5; 9 bases map to TRBD1. With 3 bases clipped from V and 7 bases from J, the junction kept 8 bases outside the gene matches. This CDR3 contains 15 residues. Germline V CDR1 and CDR2: SGDLS, YYNGEE. CDR3 nucleotides: TGTGCCAGCAGCGCGGGGGGGACAGGGAGACAGCCCCAGCATTTT. Encoded protein: CASSAGGTGRQPQHF. Combining the CDR3 with reference TRBV9 and TRBJ1-5 gives the whole variable domain DSGVTQTPKHLITATGQRVTLRCSPRSGDLSVYWYQQSLDQGLQFLIQYYNGEERAKGNILERFSAQQFPDLHSELNLSSLELGDSALYFCASSAGGTGRQPQHFGDGTRLSIL.

The J gene is TRBJ2-3, the V gene TRBV6-5; weak D call: TRBD2 (5 bases). Per germline, CDR1 MNHEY and CDR2 SVGAGI. V was clipped by 6 bases and J by 0 bases, with 7 bases between them. This CDR3 is built from 13 residues. The DNA for the CDR3 is TGTGCCAGCAGGCGGGCGAGCACAGATACGCAGTATTTT. Protein: CASRRASTDTQYF.

The rearrangement uses TRBV5-1 and TRBJ2-3, with 7 bases fitting TRBD1. The CDR3 length is 13 residues. Germline CDR1 and CDR2: SGHRS and YFSETQ. Trimming at V came to 7 bases and at J to 0 bases, leaving 2 bases not matched to a gene. The CDR3 sequence: CASGTASTDTQYF. The CDR3 DNA reads TGCGCCAGCGGGACAGCTAGCACAGATACGCAGTATTTT.

This clone was counted between two and nine times. The gene calls are TRBV6-5 and TRBJ1-2, with D possibly TRBD1 on 5 matching bases. V lost 7 bases to trimming and J lost 5 bases, with 11 bases between them. CDR1 is MNHEY, CDR2 SVGAGI, per germline. There are 12 residues in the CDR3. The chain's CDR3 is CASTDGGYGYTF. The CDR3 DNA is TGTGCCAGCACGGACGGGGGGTATGGCTACACCTTC.

This clone was recorded a few times. The chain uses TRBV6-5 and TRBJ2-2; possible D gene TRBD2, 6 bases. Germline V gives CDR1 MNHEY, CDR2 SVGAGI. V was pared by 7 bases and J by 5 bases, with 14 bases between. The length of the CDR3 is 14 residues. The DNA of the CDR3 is TGTGCCAGCATCCGTGTCGGGGGAACCGGGGAGCTGTTTTTT. This codes for CASIRVGGTGELFF.

The chain has TRBV23-1 and TRBJ2-6; D is unresolved. TRBV23-1 falls under the ORF class, with uncertain function. This CDR3 spans 18 amino acids. Trimming pared 0 bases from V and 0 bases from J, leaving 12 bases between. CDR3: CASSQSSAGDSGANVLTF. The CDR3 region has the DNA TGCGCCAGCAGTCAATCGTCGGCAGGCGACTCTGGGGCCAACGTCCTGACTTTC.

A few counts support this clone. The chain employs TRBV19 and TRBJ2-5, with 12 bases identical to TRBD1. The germline V gene encodes CDR1 LNHDA and CDR2 SQIVND (reference sequence). J lost 4 bases, V lost 5 bases, and 8 bases had no gene match. CDR3 length: 16 residues. CDR3 residues: CASSGTGQGARETQYF. Here the CDR3 DNA reads TGTGCCAGTAGTGGCACGGGACAGGGGGCTAGAGAGACCCAGTACTTC.

The CDR3 spells CSVDEGVGTDTQYF. As DNA, the CDR3 is TGCAGCGTTGATGAGGGGGTAGGCACAGATACGCAGTATTTT. The chain employs TRBV29-1 and TRBJ2-3, with D tentatively TRBD1 (6 bases). Germline values: CDR1 SQVTM, CDR2 ANQGSEA. Trimming cost V 3 bases and J 1 base, with 11 bases left between them. The CDR3 has 14 amino acids.